This TCR beta chain comes out of a study of radiotherapy plus CTLA-4 blockade in lung cancer. Study information: For approximately 17% of patients, objective responses occurred, and about 34% had disease control. Study-level results: Interferon-beta and early blood T cell clone dynamics reportedly predicted response best. An expansion of tumor-derived TCR clones occurred in blood after radiotherapy plus ipilimumab.

Remarks on this clone: Its antigen remains unidentified.

The study gave focal radiation plus ipilimumab CTLA-4 blockade to patients with chemo-refractory metastatic non-small-cell lung cancer. Repertoires were generated with immunoSEQ multiplex PCR, while TCRdb's copy carries only in-frame clones and drops some. This sample carries tens of thousands of clones, around 87% of them seen once, and the ten largest clones take approximately 15%. This sequence was found in a human donor with non-small cell lung cancer that progressed on radiotherapy plus ipilimumab. Sequences were derived from peripheral blood, sampled from a patient treated with radiotherapy plus ipilimumab.

The CDR3 spells CASSHAGGPGESYNEQFF. DNA for the CDR3: TGTGCCAGCAGCCATGCGGGAGGCCCCGGAGAGTCCTACAATGAGCAGTTCTTC. The V call is TRBV4-2, the J call TRBJ2-1; 8 bases align to TRBD2. CDR3 size: 18 residues. Germline V CDR1 and CDR2: LGHNA, YNFKEQ. With V trimmed by 3 bases and J by 1 base, 11 bases remained unmatched.